This TCR beta chain was sequenced in a study of vaccination effects on CD4 cells after COVID-19. Between the trimmed V and J ends, which lost 1 base and 4 bases, there was a span of 7 bases. Germline V gene data show CDR1 as GTSNPN and CDR2 as SVGIG (reference sequence). This CDR3 contains 13 residues. There are a few counts of this clone. What it binds is unknown. Isolation of CD4+ T cells took place after ten to eleven days of culture. BNT162b2 vaccine or mRNA-1273 vaccine was given to participants in two doses. Here immunoSEQ multiplex PCR was the method, and the copy in TCRdb shows in-frame clones only, minus some. The table has 66,000 or so clones, 74% seen once.

The rearrangement links TRBV30 to TRBJ2-2; D uncertain. The TCR was taken from a human donor who received a COVID-19 vaccine. Sequenced here: CD4+ T cells from PBMCs cultured without peptide, sampled after COVID-19 vaccination. DNA of the CDR3: TGTGCCTGGAGTGGCCTTCGCACCGGGGAGCTGTTTTTT. Translated, it gives CAWSGLRTGELFF.